These 26 T cell receptor beta chains share one sample of origin, sequenced in a study of Ad26.COV2.S vaccination and SARS-CoV-2 variants. Clones were read by immunoSEQ multiplex PCR, and TCRdb kept only the in-frame ones, dropping some. The table includes 300,000 to 400,000 clones, roughly 88% detected once. Treatment described: about 20 received Ad26.COV2.S at low or high dose, single or two shots; roughly five received placebo; per-sample allocation not given. Day 63 after the first injection of vaccine or placebo was the sampling time. The material was peripheral blood, obtained in a trial of Ad26.COV2.S vaccine versus placebo. The source is a person between 18 and 65 years old who received the Ad26.COV2.S COVID-19 vaccine or a placebo.

This rearrangement joins TRBV18 to TRBJ1-1; 7 positions agree with TRBD1. J lost 5 bases, V lost 4 bases, and 4 bases had no gene match. CDR3 length equals 13 residues. CDR1 is KGHSH, CDR2 LQKENI, per germline. The CDR3 sequence: CASSLTGSTEAFF. The CDR3 DNA follows: TGTGCCAGCTCACTGACAGGGTCTACTGAAGCTTTCTTT.

V is TRBV27 and J is TRBJ1-1, with 9 bases aligning to TRBD1. V trimming: 2 bases; J trimming: 1 base; junction bases outside the gene matches: 5. In germline, CDR1 is MNHEY, CDR2 SMNVEV (reference sequence). This CDR3 contains 16 residues. CDR3 in amino acids: CASSLLPGQGNTEAFF. For the CDR3, the DNA is TGTGCCAGCAGTTTACTTCCGGGACAGGGGAACACTGAAGCTTTCTTT.

The V call is TRBV5-1, the J call TRBJ2-4; a possible D gene is TRBD1 (6 bases). Looked up from germline, CDR1 is SGHRS and CDR2 is YFSETQ. The CDR3 has 16 residues. V lost 5 bases, J lost 0 bases, and 15 bases lay in between. CDR3 in amino acids: CASSVQGGLAKNIQYF. CDR3 in DNA: TGCGCCAGCAGTGTGCAAGGGGGTCTAGCCAAAAACATTCAGTACTTC.

V and J are TRBV7-9 and TRBJ2-1; TRBD2 aligns across 10 bases. The CDR3 spans 15 residues. V lost 10 bases to trimming and J lost 4 bases; unmatched junction nucleotides: 10. Germline CDR1 reads SEHNR; CDR2 reads FQNEAQ (reference sequence). The CDR3 sequence is CATGLAGDPYNEQFF. CDR3 sequence (DNA): TGTGCCACCGGGCTAGCGGGGGACCCTTACAATGAGCAGTTCTTC.

The chain is built from TRBV2 and TRBJ2-5; 9 bases agree with TRBD2. With V trimmed by 4 bases and J by 0 bases, 6 bases remained unmatched. This CDR3 spans 16 amino acids. CDR1 is SNHLY and CDR2 is FYNNEI in the germline V gene. CDR3 sequence (DNA): TGTGCCAGCAGTGTAGGAGCGGGGGGAAACCAAGAGACCCAGTACTTC. It codes for CASSVGAGGNQETQYF. Looking up the rest from reference TRBV2 and TRBJ2-5 gives the full variable domain: EPEVTQTPSHQVTQMGQEVILRCVPISNHLYFYWYRQILGQKVEFLVSFYNNEISEKSEIFDDQFSVERPDGSNFTLKIRSTKLEDSAMYFCASSVGAGGNQETQYFGPGTRLLVL.

This chain uses TRBV7-6 with TRBJ1-2; TRBD1 aligns across 7 bases. This CDR3 is built from 15 residues. V lost 5 bases and J lost 7; bases outside the gene matches: 13. Germline CDR1 and CDR2: SGHVS and FNYEAQ. The CDR3 reads CASSPSGRQGVGYTF. In nucleotides, the CDR3 is TGTGCCAGCAGCCCCAGTGGCCGACAGGGCGTTGGCTACACCTTC.

The V and J genes are TRBV6-2 or TRBV6-3 and TRBJ1-2; 7 positions match TRBD1. Germline-derived CDR1 and CDR2 are MNHEY and SVGEGT. Trimming cost V 1 base and J 5 bases; bases outside gene matches: 7. This CDR3 spans 15 amino acids. The CDR3 loop is CASSYFGQVEYGYTF. CDR3 nucleotides: TGTGCCAGCAGTTACTTCGGACAGGTGGAATATGGCTACACCTTC.

This chain uses TRBV5-1 with TRBJ2-1; D unresolved. The CDR3 runs 15 residues. The V end was cut by 1 base, the J end by 5 bases, with 13 bases between. CDR1 SGHRS and CDR2 YFSETQ come from the germline V gene. CDR3 DNA: TGCGCCAGCAGCTTGACCCGGCCCTTAGACAATGAGCAGTTCTTC. This sequence encodes CASSLTRPLDNEQFF.

The chain joins TRBV7-9 to TRBJ1-3; 9 bases fit TRBD1. Germline trimming cut 6 bases from V and 0 bases from J; bases unmatched to any gene: 9. The CDR3 covers 17 residues. Germline V CDR1 and CDR2: SEHNR, FQNEAQ (reference sequence). CDR3 coding DNA: TGTGCCAGCAGATCCCCGGGACAGGGACACTCTGGAAACACCATATATTTT. Its translation is CASRSPGQGHSGNTIYF.

The chain uses TRBV4-3 and TRBJ2-7; D unclear. Germline CDR1 is LGHNA and CDR2 is YSLEER. The V end lost 0 bases, the J end lost 3 bases, and 6 bases lay between the germline ends. The CDR3 extends over 13 amino acids. CDR3 protein: CASSQETVYEQYF. As DNA, the CDR3 is TGCGCCAGCAGCCAAGAAACGGTCTACGAGCAGTACTTC.

The chain links TRBV11-2 to TRBJ2-3; 11 nucleotides match TRBD2. The CDR3 totals 15 residues. The V and J ends lost 4 bases and 8 bases, in that order; junction bases with no gene match: 8. Germline-derived CDR1 and CDR2 are SGHAT and FQNNGV. The CDR3 spells CASSSTSGRGGTQYF. CDR3 nucleotides: TGTGCCAGCAGCTCCACTAGCGGGAGAGGAGGTACGCAGTATTTT.

The chain is built from TRBV18 and TRBJ2-7, with 8 bases fitting TRBD2. From germline, CDR1 is KGHSH and CDR2 LQKENI. This CDR3 comprises 14 residues. V gave up 5 bases and J gave up 1 base; unmatched junction bases: 4. For the CDR3, the DNA is TGTGCCAGCTCAACGGCGGGGGGATCCTACGAGCAGTACTTC. Protein product: CASSTAGGSYEQYF.

This clone was counted once. J is TRBJ1-1 and V is TRBV7-6; no firm D call. Trimming stripped 2 bases from V and 0 bases from J, with 7 bases between. Germline V gene sequence: CDR1 SGHVS, CDR2 FNYEAQ. The CDR3 sequence is 14 residues long. The CDR3 DNA reads as TGTGCCAGCAGCTTAACCGGCATGAACACTGAAGCTTTCTTT. Its translation is CASSLTGMNTEAFF.

This clone was recorded only once. This sequence joins TRBV30 and TRBJ2-4; D remains ambiguous. The germline CDR1 and CDR2 sequences are GTSNPN and SVGIG (reference sequence). Between the trimmed V and J ends, which lost 0 bases and 3 bases, there was a span of 3 bases. The CDR3 contains 12 residues. CDR3 nucleotide sequence: TGTGCCTGGAGTGTGGGCAAAAACATTCAGTACTTC. Protein: CAWSVGKNIQYF.

V is TRBV18 and J is TRBJ1-4; 9 nucleotides match TRBD1. CDR1 is KGHSH and CDR2 is LQKENI in the germline V gene. This CDR3 is 14 amino acids long. V lost 2 bases, J lost 8 bases, and 3 bases stayed unmatched. The CDR3, as DNA: TGTGCCAGCTCACCAAGGGACAGGGAAGAAAAACTGTTTTTT. Its protein product is CASSPRDREEKLFF.

This chain uses TRBV6-5 with TRBJ2-7; D possibly uses TRBD1 or TRBD2 (5 bases each). Trimming pared 5 bases from V and 3 bases from J, leaving 11 bases between. This CDR3 has 13 residues. Germline CDR1 is MNHEY and CDR2 is SVGAGI. This chain's CDR3 is CASSPGARYEQYF. The CDR3 DNA reads TGTGCCAGCAGTCCCGGGGCCCGCTACGAGCAGTACTTC.

V gene TRBV7-3 combines with J gene TRBJ1-6; no clear D. The CDR3 consists of 13 residues. Deletions cut 7 bases from V and 5 bases from J, with 9 bases between. Germline V lookup: CDR1 SGHTA, CDR2 FQGTGA. CDR3 coding DNA: TGTGCCAGCAAGCGAACAGATAATTCACCCCTCCACTTT. It translates to CASKRTDNSPLHF.

The rearrangement joins TRBV9 to TRBJ2-5; D possibly corresponds to TRBD2 (5 bases). This CDR3 comprises 13 residues. In germline, CDR1 is SGDLS, CDR2 YYNGEE. V was shortened by 2 bases and J by 5 bases, with 10 bases between the two germline ends. The CDR3 here is CASSVGGSETQYF. The CDR3, as DNA: TGTGCCAGCAGCGTTGGTGGGAGTGAGACCCAGTACTTC.

This sequence joins TRBV12-3 or TRBV12-4 and TRBJ2-1, with D uncertain. The CDR3 length is 11 residues. Trimming took off 2 bases at V and 9 bases at J, with 5 bases between the two ends. In DNA form, the CDR3 reads TGTGCCAGCAGTTTACTGATTGAGCAGTTCTTC. Protein: CASSLLIEQFF.

The CDR3 coding sequence is TGTGCCAGCAGCCCGTCCTTAGCCAAAAACATTCAGTACTTC. Encoded protein: CASSPSLAKNIQYF. V gene TRBV3-1 (or the pseudogene TRBV3-2) combines with J gene TRBJ2-4; D not resolved. Deletions cut 4 bases from V and 0 bases from J, with 7 bases between. CDR1 and CDR2 from the germline V gene are LGHDT and YNNKEL (reference sequence). This CDR3 region has 14 residues.

In this sample, this clone turned up a few times. V gene TRBV4-3 combines with J gene TRBJ2-1; no firm D call. The CDR3 sequence is 19 residues long. Germline V gene lookup returns CDR1 LGHNA and CDR2 YSLEER. The ends were cut back, 3 bases at V and 0 bases at J, with 21 bases in the middle. This chain's CDR3 is CASSHEPATSPSSYNEQFF. The CDR3, as DNA: TGCGCCAGCAGCCATGAACCTGCTACCAGCCCTAGCTCCTACAATGAGCAGTTCTTC.

V is TRBV6-2 or TRBV6-3 and J is TRBJ2-5; possible D gene TRBD2, 6 bases. The V end lost 0 bases, the J end lost 5 bases, and 13 bases lay between the germline ends. Per the germline V gene, CDR1 is MNHEY and CDR2 is SVGEGT. The CDR3 totals 15 residues. In DNA, the CDR3 is TGTGCCAGCAGTTACTCCGGAGCGGGTCGGGAGACCCAGTACTTC. This gives the protein CASSYSGAGRETQYF.

V usage is TRBV7-9 and J usage is TRBJ1-3; 10 nucleotides match TRBD1. This CDR3 comprises 15 residues. V was clipped by 5 bases and J by 4 bases; unmatched bases: 5. Germline V lookup: CDR1 SEHNR, CDR2 FQNEAQ (reference sequence). In DNA form, the CDR3 reads TGTGCCAGCAGCCCGGGACAGGGGAAAGGAAACACCATATATTTT. Protein product: CASSPGQGKGNTIYF.

The V and J genes are TRBV11-3 and TRBJ2-2; possible D gene TRBD1, 6 bases. The V gene lost 5 bases and the J gene lost 0 bases, with 25 bases spanning the gap. This CDR3 region has 20 residues. Germline-derived CDR1 and CDR2 are SGHNT and YENEEA. The CDR3 coding sequence is TGTGCCAGCAGCGCAACCGAGATCACTCTAGGGGGAGCGAACACCGGGGAGCTGTTTTTT. It specifies CASSATEITLGGANTGELFF.

The chain is built from TRBV7-3 and TRBJ2-5, with D perhaps TRBD2 (6 bases). CDR3 length: 14 residues. Germline V gene sequence: CDR1 SGHTA, CDR2 FQGTGA. V was cut by 2 bases and J by 5 bases, with 12 bases left in between. CDR3 bases: TGTGCCAGCAGCTTATACGGGGGAGGTGAGACCCAGTACTTC. Its protein is CASSLYGGGETQYF.

The V call is TRBV7-9, the J call TRBJ2-1; no clear D gene. V gave up 3 bases and J gave up 4 bases, with 16 bases separating them. In germline, CDR1 is SEHNR, CDR2 FQNEAQ (reference sequence). The length of the CDR3 is 16 residues. DNA of the CDR3: TGTGCCAGCAGCTTGCCCCAGGTAGTAGCATACAATGAGCAGTTCTTC. Its protein is CASSLPQVVAYNEQFF.